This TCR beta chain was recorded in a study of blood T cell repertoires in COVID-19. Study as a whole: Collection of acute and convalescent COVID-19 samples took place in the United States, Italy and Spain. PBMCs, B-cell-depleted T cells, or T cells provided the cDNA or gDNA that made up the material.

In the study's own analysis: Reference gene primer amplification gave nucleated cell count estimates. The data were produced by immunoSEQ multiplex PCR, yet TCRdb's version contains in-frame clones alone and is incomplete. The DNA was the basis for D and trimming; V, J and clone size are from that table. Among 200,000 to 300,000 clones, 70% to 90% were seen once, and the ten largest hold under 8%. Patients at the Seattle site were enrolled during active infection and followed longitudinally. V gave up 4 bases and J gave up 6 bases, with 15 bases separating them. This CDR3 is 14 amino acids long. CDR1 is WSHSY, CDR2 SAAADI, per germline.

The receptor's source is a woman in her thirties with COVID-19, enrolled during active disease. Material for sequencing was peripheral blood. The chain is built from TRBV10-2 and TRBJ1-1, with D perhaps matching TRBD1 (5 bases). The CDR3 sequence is CASSGQGANPEAFF. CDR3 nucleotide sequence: TGCGCCAGCAGTGGCCAGGGTGCCAACCCTGAAGCTTTCTTT.